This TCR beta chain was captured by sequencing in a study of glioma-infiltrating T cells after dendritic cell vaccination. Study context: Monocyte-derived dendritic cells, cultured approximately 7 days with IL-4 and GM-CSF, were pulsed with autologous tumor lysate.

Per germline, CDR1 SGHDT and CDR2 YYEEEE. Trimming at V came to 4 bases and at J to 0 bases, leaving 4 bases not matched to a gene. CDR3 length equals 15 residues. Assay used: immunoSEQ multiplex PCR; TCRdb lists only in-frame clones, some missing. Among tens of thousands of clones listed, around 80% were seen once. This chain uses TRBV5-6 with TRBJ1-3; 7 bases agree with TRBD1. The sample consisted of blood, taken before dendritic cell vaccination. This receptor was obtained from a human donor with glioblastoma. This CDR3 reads CASSPGQRSGNTIYF. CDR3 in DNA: TGTGCCAGCAGCCCGGGACAGCGCTCTGGAAACACCATATATTTT. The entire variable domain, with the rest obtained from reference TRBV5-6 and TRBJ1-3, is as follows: DAGVTQSPTHLIKTRGQQVTLRCSPKSGHDTVSWYQQALGQGPQFIFQYYEEEERQRGNFPDRFSGHQFPNYSSELNVNALLLGDSALYLCASSPGQRSGNTIYFGEGSWLTVV.